This TCR beta chain was sequenced during a study of early T cells in non-severe SARS-CoV-2 infection listed by TCRdb under 2021. Background for the entire study: TCR sequencing used bulk RNA from unsorted whole blood, so alpha and beta chains could not be paired. Results and caveats for the whole study, not just this receptor: VDJdb matching was skewed toward anti-spike CD8 responses, so virus-specific expansions were likely underestimated and private and CD4 specificities were missed.

A case-control design nested within a healthcare worker cohort in London, UK, was used, with weekly nasopharyngeal swab PCR tests and blood sampling performed. Healthcare workers were enrolled in the week of the UK lockdown, from 23 to 31 March 2020, and were followed every week for up to roughly 15 weeks. Libraries were made using 5' RACE. The sample was run on a NextSeq 500. In the TCR library protocol, unique molecular identifiers were attached to individual cDNA molecules to correct for PCR bias and sequencing error. Both TCR alpha and beta chains were sequenced, and tight co-correlation was observed between alpha and beta sequence abundances in each sample. In the paper's pipeline: Decombinator V4 was used to annotate TCR sequences for V gene, J gene and CDR3. Expanded TCRs were defined as changing significantly between any two time points under a Poisson model with p below 0.0001. TCR abundances were normalised to the total number of TCRs sequenced per sample and expressed as counts per million. TRAV1-2 paired with TRAJ12, TRAJ20 or TRAJ33 defined MAIT TCRs, while TRAV10 paired with TRAJ18 defined iNKT TCRs. VDJdb, accessed 1 November 2021, was searched for CMV, EBV and SARS-CoV-2 annotated TCRs, excluding TCRs annotated for multiple antigens. Clones were called with MiXCR by TCRdb after fastp trimmed the public reads at Q25, and only in-frame beta chains were retained. Entries are consolidated by CDR3 protein sequence, retaining the most common genes and DNA. TCRdb, not the authors, supplied the V and J calls. The sample table contains around 80,000 distinct CDR3 sequences; only one count was recorded for 9.5% to 15% of them. The ten largest clones capture more than 3% of the sample.

V sheds 3 bases and J sheds 1 base, leaving 9 bases between their ends. CDR1 and CDR2 (SGHTA, FQGNSA) derive from the germline V gene. The CDR3 runs 14 residues from the cysteine to the phenylalanine. The DNA shown is the 42-base CDR3, in frame from base 1. There are a few counts of this clonotype. No antigen is known for it. Base qualities are missing; no much larger clone stands one base away. The chain joins TRBV7-2 to TRBJ1-1, with the D gene too uncertain to name. The source of this sequence is an adult who was a healthcare worker with PCR-confirmed SARS-CoV-2 infection or an uninfected control (not recorded which). Sequencing was performed on whole blood. Here is the DNA: TGTGCCAGCAGCTTGCATGGTGGGAACACTGAAGCTTTCTTT. Its protein reads: CASSLHGGNTEAFF.